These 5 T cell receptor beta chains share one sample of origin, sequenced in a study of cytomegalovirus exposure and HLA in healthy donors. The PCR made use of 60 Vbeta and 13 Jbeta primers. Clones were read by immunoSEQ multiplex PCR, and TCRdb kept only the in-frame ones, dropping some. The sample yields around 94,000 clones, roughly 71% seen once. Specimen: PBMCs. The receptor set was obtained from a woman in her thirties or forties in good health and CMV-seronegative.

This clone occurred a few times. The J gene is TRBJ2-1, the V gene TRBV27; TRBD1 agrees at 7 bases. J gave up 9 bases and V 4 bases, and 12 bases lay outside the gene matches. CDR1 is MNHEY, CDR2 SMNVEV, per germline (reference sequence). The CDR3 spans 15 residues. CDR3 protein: CASSSRDSAIGEQFF. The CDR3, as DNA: TGTGCCAGCAGTTCTAGGGACAGCGCCATCGGTGAGCAGTTCTTC.

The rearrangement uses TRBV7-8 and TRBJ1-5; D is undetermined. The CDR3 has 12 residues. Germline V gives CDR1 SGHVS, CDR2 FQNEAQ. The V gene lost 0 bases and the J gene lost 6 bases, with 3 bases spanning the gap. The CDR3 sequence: CASSLAGQPQHF. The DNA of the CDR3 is TGTGCCAGCAGCTTAGCCGGTCAGCCCCAGCATTTT.

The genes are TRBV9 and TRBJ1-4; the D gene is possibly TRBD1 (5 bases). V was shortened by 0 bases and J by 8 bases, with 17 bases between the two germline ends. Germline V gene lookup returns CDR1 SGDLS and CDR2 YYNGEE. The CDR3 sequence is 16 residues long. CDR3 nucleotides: TGTGCCAGCAGCGTAGGGCAGGGTGGTAAGCCAGAAAAACTGTTTTTT. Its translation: CASSVGQGGKPEKLFF.

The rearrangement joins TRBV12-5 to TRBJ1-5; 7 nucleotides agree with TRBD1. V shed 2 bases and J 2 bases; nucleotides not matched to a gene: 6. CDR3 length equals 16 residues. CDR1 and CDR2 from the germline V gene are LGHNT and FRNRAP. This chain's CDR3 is CASGLYGRGGNQPQHF. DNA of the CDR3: TGTGCTAGTGGTTTGTACGGCAGGGGGGGCAATCAGCCCCAGCATTTT. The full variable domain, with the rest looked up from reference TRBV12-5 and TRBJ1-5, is DARVTQTPRHKVTEMGQEVTMRCQPILGHNTVFWYRQTMMQGLELLAYFRNRAPLDDSGMPKDRFSAEMPDATLATLKIQPSEPRDSAVYFCASGLYGRGGNQPQHFGDGTRLSIL.

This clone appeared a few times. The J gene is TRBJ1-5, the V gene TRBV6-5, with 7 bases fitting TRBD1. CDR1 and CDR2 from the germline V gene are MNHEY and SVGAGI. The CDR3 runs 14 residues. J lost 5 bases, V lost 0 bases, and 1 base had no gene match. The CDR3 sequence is CASSYSTGDQPQHF. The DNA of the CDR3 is TGTGCCAGCAGTTACTCTACAGGGGATCAGCCCCAGCATTTT.